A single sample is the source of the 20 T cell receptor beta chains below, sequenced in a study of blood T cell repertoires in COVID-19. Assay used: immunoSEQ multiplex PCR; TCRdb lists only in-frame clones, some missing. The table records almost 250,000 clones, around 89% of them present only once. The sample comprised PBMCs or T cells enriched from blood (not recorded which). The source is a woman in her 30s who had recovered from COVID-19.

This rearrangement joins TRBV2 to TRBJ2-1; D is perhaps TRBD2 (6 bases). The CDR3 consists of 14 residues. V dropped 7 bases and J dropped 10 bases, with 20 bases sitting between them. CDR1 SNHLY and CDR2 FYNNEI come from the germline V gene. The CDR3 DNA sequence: TGTGCCAGCATACCGGGACTCCTAAACTGGGAGCAGTTCTTC. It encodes CASIPGLLNWEQFF.

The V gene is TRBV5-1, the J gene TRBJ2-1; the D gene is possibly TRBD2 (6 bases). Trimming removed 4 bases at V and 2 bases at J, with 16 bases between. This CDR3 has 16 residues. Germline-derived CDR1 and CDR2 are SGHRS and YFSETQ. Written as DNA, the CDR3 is TGCGCCAGCAGCCGGACCGGGACGGGGGCCTACAATGAGCAGTTCTTC. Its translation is CASSRTGTGAYNEQFF.

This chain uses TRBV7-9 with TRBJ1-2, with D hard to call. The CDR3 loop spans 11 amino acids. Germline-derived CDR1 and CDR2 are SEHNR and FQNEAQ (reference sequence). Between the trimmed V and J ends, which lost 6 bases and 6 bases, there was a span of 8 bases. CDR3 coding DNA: TGTGCCAGCAGTGGAGGGAATGGCTACACCTTC. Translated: CASSGGNGYTF.

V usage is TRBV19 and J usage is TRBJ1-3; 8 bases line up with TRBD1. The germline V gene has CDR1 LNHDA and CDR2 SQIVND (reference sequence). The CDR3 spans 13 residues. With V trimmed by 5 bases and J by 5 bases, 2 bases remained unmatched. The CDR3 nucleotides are TGTGCCAGTAGTTGGACAGGGAGAAACACCATATATTTT. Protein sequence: CASSWTGRNTIYF. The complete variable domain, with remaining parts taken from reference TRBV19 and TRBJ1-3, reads DGGITQSPKYLFRKEGQNVTLSCEQNLNHDAMYWYRQDPGQGLRLIYYSQIVNDFQKGDIAEGYSVSREKKESFPLTVTSAQKNPTAFYLCASSWTGRNTIYFGEGSWLTVV.

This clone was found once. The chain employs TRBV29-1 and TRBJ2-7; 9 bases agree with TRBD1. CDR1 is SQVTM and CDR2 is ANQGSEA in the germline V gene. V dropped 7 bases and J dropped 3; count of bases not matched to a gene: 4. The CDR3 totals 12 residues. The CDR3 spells CSARQGDYEQYF. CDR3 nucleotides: TGCAGCGCCAGACAGGGGGACTACGAGCAGTACTTC.

For the CDR3, the DNA is TGTGCCAGCTCACCACCGGGACAGGCTAACTATGGCTACACCTTC. This encodes CASSPPGQANYGYTF. The chain carries TRBV18 and TRBJ1-2, with TRBD1 matching 8 bases. CDR3 length equals 15 residues. Looked up from germline, CDR1 is KGHSH and CDR2 is LQKENI. V lost 0 bases to trimming and J lost 0 bases; unmatched junction nucleotides: 0.

Here the CDR3 reads CSVVRQTGNTIYF. CDR3 nucleotides: TGCAGCGTTGTAAGACAGACTGGAAACACCATATATTTT. The rearrangement uses TRBV29-1 and TRBJ1-3, with a weak D call TRBD1 (5 bases). The CDR3 has 13 residues. Germline CDR1 SQVTM, CDR2 ANQGSEA. V was shortened by 4 bases and J by 2 bases, with 9 bases between the two germline ends. The whole variable domain, remainder taken from reference TRBV29-1 and TRBJ1-3, is SAVISQKPSRDICQRGTSLTIQCQVDSQVTMMFWYRQQPGQSLTLIATANQGSEATYESGFVIDKFPISRPNLTFSTLTVSNMSPEDSSIYLCSVVRQTGNTIYFGEGSWLTVV.

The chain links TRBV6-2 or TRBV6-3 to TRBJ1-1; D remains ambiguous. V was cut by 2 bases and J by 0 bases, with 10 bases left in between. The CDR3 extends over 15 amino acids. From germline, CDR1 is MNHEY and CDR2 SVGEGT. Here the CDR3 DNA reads TGTGCCAGCAGTTACCAATCGCGGGTGAACACTGAAGCTTTCTTT. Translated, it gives CASSYQSRVNTEAFF.

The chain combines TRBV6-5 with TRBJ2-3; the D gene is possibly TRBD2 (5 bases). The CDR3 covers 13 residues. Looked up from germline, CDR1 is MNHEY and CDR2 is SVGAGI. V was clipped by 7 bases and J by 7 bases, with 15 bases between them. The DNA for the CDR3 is TGTGCCAGCAAACCAGCGGAATTTTATACGCAGTATTTT. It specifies CASKPAEFYTQYF.

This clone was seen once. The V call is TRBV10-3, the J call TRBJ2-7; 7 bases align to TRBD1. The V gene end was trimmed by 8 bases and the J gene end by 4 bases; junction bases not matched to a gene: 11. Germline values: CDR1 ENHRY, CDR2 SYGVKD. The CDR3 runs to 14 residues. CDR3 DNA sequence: TGTGCCATCTCGGGGACAGCCTCTTCATACGAGCAGTACTTC. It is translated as CAISGTASSYEQYF.

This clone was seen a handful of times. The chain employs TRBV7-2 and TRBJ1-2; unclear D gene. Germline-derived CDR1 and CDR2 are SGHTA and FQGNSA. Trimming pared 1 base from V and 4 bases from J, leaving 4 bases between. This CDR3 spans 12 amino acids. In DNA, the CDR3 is TGTGCCAGCAGCTTAGACAGCTATGGCTACACCTTC. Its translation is CASSLDSYGYTF.

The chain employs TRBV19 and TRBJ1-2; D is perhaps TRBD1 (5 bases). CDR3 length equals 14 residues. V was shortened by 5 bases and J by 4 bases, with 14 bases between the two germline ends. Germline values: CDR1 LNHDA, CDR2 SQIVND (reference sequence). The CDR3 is CASSFPGLSYGYTF. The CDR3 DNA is TGTGCCAGTAGTTTCCCGGGACTGAGCTATGGCTACACCTTC.

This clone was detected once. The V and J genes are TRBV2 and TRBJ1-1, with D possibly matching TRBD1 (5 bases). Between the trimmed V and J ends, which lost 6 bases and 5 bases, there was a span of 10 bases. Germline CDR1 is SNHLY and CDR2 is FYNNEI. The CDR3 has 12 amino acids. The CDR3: CASRGTVTEAFF. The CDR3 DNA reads TGTGCCAGCAGGGGGACTGTTACTGAAGCTTTCTTT.

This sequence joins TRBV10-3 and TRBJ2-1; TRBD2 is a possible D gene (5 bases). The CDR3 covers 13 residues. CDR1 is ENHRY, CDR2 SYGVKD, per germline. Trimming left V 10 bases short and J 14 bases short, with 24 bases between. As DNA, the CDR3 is TGTGCCACCCGGGCCCCGGGCCCAACCGGGGAGTTCTTC. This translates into CATRAPGPTGEFF.

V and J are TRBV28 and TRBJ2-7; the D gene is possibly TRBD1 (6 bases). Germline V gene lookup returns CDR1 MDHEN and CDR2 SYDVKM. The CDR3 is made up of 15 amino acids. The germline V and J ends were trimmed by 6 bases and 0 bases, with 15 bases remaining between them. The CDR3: CASSPGQSASYEQYF. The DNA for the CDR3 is TGTGCCAGCAGCCCTGGACAGTCGGCCTCCTACGAGCAGTACTTC.

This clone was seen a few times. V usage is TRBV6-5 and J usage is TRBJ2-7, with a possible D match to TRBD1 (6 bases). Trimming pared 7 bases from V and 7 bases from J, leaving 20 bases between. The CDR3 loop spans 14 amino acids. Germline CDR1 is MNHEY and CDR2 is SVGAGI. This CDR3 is CASKIQGLKGEQYF. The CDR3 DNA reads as TGTGCCAGCAAAATCCAGGGGCTGAAGGGGGAGCAGTACTTC.

The CDR3 sequence is CASSLAQGSYNSPLHF. As DNA, the CDR3 is TGTGCCAGCAGTTTGGCTCAGGGCTCCTATAATTCACCCCTCCACTTT. The J gene is TRBJ1-6, the V gene TRBV27; D is perhaps TRBD1 (5 bases). This CDR3 comprises 16 residues. V shed 3 bases and J shed 0 bases, with 9 bases lying between them. CDR1 is MNHEY, CDR2 SMNVEV, per germline (reference sequence).

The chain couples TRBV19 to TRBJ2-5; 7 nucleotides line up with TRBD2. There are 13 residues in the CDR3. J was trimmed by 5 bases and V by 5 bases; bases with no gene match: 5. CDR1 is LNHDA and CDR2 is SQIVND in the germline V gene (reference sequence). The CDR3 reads CASSGGRSETQYF. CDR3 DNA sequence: TGTGCCAGTAGTGGCGGGAGATCGGAGACCCAGTACTTC. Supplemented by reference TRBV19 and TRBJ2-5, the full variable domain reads DGGITQSPKYLFRKEGQNVTLSCEQNLNHDAMYWYRQDPGQGLRLIYYSQIVNDFQKGDIAEGYSVSREKKESFPLTVTSAQKNPTAFYLCASSGGRSETQYFGPGTRLLVL.

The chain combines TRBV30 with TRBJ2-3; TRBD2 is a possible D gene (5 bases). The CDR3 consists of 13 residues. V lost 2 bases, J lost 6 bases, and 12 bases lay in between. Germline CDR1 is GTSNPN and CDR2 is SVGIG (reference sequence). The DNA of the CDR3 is TGTGCCTGGAGTCAATCGGGGTTTGATACGCAGTATTTT. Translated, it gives CAWSQSGFDTQYF.

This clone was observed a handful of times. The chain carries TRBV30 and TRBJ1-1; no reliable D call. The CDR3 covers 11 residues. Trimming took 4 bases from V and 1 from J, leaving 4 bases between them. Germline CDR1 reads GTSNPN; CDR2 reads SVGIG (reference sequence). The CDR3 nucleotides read TGTGCCTGGAATAGGAACACTGAAGCTTTCTTT. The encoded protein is CAWNRNTEAFF.